This TCR beta chain was profiled in a study of T cell responses to AZD1222 COVID-19 vaccine. Study overall: Combined were second doses at about 4 or about 12 weeks. General study results and limits: Donors, mostly white British, included more females; clonal diversity was possibly underestimated.

The protocol was immunoSEQ multiplex PCR, while the TCRdb copy is restricted to in-frame clones and leaves out a portion. The profile shows about 150,000 clones, over 75% of them singletons. In the case of this clone: Its antigen is as yet unknown.

CDR1 is MDHEN and CDR2 is SYDVKM in the germline V gene. V lost 3 bases to trimming and J lost 7 bases, with 16 bases between them. This CDR3 comprises 15 residues. The sequence was collected from an adult in good health. The starting material was peripheral blood, obtained on day 0 of AZD1222 vaccination. The rearrangement links TRBV28 to TRBJ1-5; D not resolved. The CDR3 sequence: CASSFRVKVEQPQHF. The DNA of the CDR3 is TGTGCCAGCAGTTTTCGGGTAAAAGTTGAACAGCCCCAGCATTTT.